This T cell receptor beta chain emerged from a study of CD8 T cells in Susac syndrome. Trimming removed 5 bases at V and 6 bases at J, with 14 bases between. The length of the CDR3 is 13 residues. Germline CDR1 is SGHVS and CDR2 is FQNEAQ. After extraction with the RNeasy kit, about 0.5 to 1 ug of the RNA was reverse transcribed using random hexamers. Using its own MiXCR run on the immunoSEQ multiplex PCR reads, TCRdb lists one record per CDR3 protein. Of about 140,000 distinct CDR3 sequences in the sample, 95% were seen once. The TCR comes from a human donor with Susac syndrome. Material: CD4+ T cells from PBMCs. The V call is TRBV7-8, the J call TRBJ2-7, with D maybe TRBD1 (6 bases). This CDR3 is CASSRGRPVEQYF. The CDR3 DNA reads TGTGCCAGCAGCAGGGGGAGACCCGTCGAGCAGTACTTC.